This TCR beta chain appears in the sequencing data of a study of T cell responses to AZD1222 COVID-19 vaccine. Study context: Investigators merged groups given second doses at roughly 4 or roughly 12 weeks. Study-wide findings and caveats: Most donors were white British and more were female, and clonal diversity was possibly underestimated.

On this clone: As yet, its antigen is unknown.

Profiled with immunoSEQ multiplex PCR; TCRdb holds only in-frame clones, not every one. This sample yields roughly 120,000 clones, of which approximately 94% are seen a single time; around 7% belongs to the top ten. V was cut by 3 bases and J by 1 base, with 11 bases left in between. This CDR3 has 15 amino acids. The germline CDR1 and CDR2 sequences are KGHDR and SFDVKD. The gene calls are TRBV24-1 and TRBJ2-5, with D maybe TRBD1 (5 bases). The TCR originated in an adult in good health. This material consisted of peripheral blood, taken on day 0 of AZD1222 vaccination. The CDR3 loop reads CATSDGAISQETQYF. CDR3 DNA sequence: TGTGCCACCAGTGATGGGGCCATTAGCCAAGAGACCCAGTACTTC.